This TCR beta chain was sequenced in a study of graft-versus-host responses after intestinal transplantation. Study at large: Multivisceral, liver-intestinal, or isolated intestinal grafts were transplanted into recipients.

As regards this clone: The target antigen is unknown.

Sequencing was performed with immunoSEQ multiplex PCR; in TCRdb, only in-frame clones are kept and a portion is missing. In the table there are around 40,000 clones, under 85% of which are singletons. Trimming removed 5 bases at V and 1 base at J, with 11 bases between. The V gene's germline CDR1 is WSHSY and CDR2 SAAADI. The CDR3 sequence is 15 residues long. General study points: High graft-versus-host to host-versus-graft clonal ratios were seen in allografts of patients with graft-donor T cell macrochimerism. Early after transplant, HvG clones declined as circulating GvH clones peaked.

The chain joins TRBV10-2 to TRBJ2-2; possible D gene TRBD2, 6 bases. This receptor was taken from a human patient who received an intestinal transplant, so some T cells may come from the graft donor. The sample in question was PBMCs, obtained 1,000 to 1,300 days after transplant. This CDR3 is CASSNLALNTGELFF. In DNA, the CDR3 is TGCGCCAGCAGTAACCTAGCGTTGAACACCGGGGAGCTGTTTTTT.